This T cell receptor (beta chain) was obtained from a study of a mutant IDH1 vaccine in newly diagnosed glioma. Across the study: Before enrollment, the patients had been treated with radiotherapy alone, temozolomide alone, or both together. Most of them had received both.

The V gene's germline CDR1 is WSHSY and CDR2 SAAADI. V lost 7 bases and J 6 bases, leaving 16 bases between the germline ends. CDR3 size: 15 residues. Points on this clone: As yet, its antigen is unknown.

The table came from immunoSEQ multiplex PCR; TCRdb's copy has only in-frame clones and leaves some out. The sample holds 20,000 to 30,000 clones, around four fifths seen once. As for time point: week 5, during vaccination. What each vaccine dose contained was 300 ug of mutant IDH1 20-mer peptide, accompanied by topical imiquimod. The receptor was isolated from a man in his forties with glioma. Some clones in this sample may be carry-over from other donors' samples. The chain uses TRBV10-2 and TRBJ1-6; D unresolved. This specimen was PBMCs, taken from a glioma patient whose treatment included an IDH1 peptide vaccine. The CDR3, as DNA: TGCGCCAGCACCCTAGGTAGAGGGTCTAATTCACCCCTCCACTTT. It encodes CASTLGRGSNSPLHF.